This T cell receptor beta chain was captured in a study of T cells in Graves' hyperthyroidism and ophthalmopathy (dated by TCRdb to between 2018 and 2021). Looking at the study overall: Peripheral blood was sampled at the time of initial diagnosis, prior to any treatment. TCR V-J signatures able to tell the groups apart were searched for in a discovery cohort of 95 or so patients, of whom roughly 42 had Graves' ophthalmopathy and around 58 had stable Graves' hyperthyroidism. Whether ophthalmopathy could be predicted prospectively was tested in an independent validation cohort made up of about 20 hyperthyroidism patients plus 17 patients who later progressed to ophthalmopathy. The approximately 100 discovery patients were divided at random into training and test sets in a 7:3 ratio. In roughly six Graves' hyperthyroidism patients, the study also compared T-cell repertoires from thyroid tissue with T-cell repertoires from blood. After sampling, hyperthyroidism patients received methimazole starting at 30 mg daily, and ophthalmopathy patients received high-dose intravenous methylprednisolone. TCR Vbeta CDR3 sequencing of 140 or so peripheral blood samples (fewer than 45 ophthalmopathy, 70 to 85 hyperthyroidism and some 17 progressor patients) is reported in the paper.

The sample holds many counts of this clonotype. Its recognized antigen is unknown. No per-base quality is available; no much larger clone lies one base away. The TCR beta CDR3 regions were amplified from the RNA transcripts. For the first round of RT-PCR on the TCR CDR3, the HTBI primer set was used together with the Qiagen OneStep RT-PCR kit. Libraries were constructed in a second round of multiplex PCR, after which size selection and purification were performed. The libraries were sequenced on an Illumina HiSeq2000 using paired-end 100 bp reads. The authors' analysis ran thus. SOAPnuke was used to process the raw data, removing reads that contained adapters or uncalled bases, had a mean Phred below 15, or lacked an exact match to the constant primer or identifier. COPE v1.2.5 was used to merge the high-quality paired reads, and each unique nucleotide sequence was defined as a clonotype. MiTCR v1.1 was used to align clonotypes to the IMGT TRBV, TRBD and TRBJ reference segments. The analysis included only V-J combinations with a frequency above 0.0001, which together covered around 99% of the repertoires. The TCS score was defined as the ratio of F50 (clonal expansion) to E x V (chaos), calculated using BLOSUM62-based TCRdist between CDR3 peptides within each V-J. Welch's t-statistics and random forest reduced just over 500 V-J features to 13, which were used in a naive Bayes classifier (R e1071). The public reads were reprocessed in TCRdb via fastp at Q25 and MiXCR, keeping in-frame beta chains. Each CDR3 protein gets just one entry, which takes the most common genes and DNA from the rows behind it. These V and J calls originate from TCRdb's pipeline instead of the authors' own analysis. The sample data list fewer than 250,000 distinct CDR3 sequences, and approximately 23% of these were observed just once. Jointly, the top ten make up roughly a third of the sample.

Broader findings and caveats from the paper: A model built on a 13 V-J signature distinguished ophthalmopathy from stable hyperthyroidism, reaching roughly 88% sensitivity and 81.08% specificity in cross-validation and 80%/75% in testing. No statistical method was used to fix the sample size in advance, and group allocation was not hidden from the investigators. In validation, the model predicted progression to ophthalmopathy with approximately 70% sensitivity and over 72% specificity, a median of roughly seven months before onset. Most expanded thyroid clonotypes (frequency above 0.001) were also found in blood, which suggests that blood repertoires may mirror thyroid immune responses.

Moderately to severely active disease, a Clinical Activity Score of at least 3, a NOSPECS grade of at least 4, and a duration under 3 months were present in ophthalmopathy patients. Patients with uncontrolled infections, other autoimmune diseases, pregnancy or lactation were excluded. Diagnoses were established on the basis of clinical symptoms, serum thyroxine and TRAb, thyroid ultrasound, and orbital computed tomography. Ficoll-Paque density gradient centrifugation was used to isolate PBMCs from approximately 11 ml of fresh peripheral blood. Total RNA was extracted using Trizol reagent, and RNA quality was assessed on an Agilent 2100 Bioanalyzer. From cysteine to phenylalanine, the CDR3 is 14 amino acids long. CDR3 DNA only is kept here, 42 bases in frame from base 1. The germline V end is reduced by 5 bases and the J end by 5 bases; junction bases left unmatched: 8.

The sequence was collected from a woman aged 40 to 49 with Graves' ophthalmopathy. The V and J genes are TRBV12-3 or TRBV12-4 and TRBJ2-5; TRBD2 matches 7 bases in the middle. Sequences were obtained from blood. The CDR3 reads as follows: CASSNGLVGETQYF. The DNA sequence follows: TGTGCCAGCAGTAATGGACTAGTCGGGGAGACCCAGTACTTC.